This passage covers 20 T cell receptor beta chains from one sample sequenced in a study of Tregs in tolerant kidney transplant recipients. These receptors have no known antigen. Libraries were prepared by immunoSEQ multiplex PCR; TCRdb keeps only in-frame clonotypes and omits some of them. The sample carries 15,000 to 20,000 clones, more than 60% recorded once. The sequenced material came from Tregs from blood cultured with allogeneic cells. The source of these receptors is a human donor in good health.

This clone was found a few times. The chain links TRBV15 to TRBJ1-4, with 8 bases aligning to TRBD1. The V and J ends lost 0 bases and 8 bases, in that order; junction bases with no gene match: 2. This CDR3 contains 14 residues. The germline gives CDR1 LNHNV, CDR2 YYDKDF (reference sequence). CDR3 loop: CATSRDRDREKLFF. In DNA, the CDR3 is TGTGCCACCAGCAGAGATCGGGACAGGGAAAAACTGTTTTTT. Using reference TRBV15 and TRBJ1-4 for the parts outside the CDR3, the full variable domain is DAMVIQNPRYQVTQFGKPVTLSCSQTLNHNVMYWYQQKSSQAPKLLFHYYDKDFNNEADTPDNFQSRRPNTSFCFLDIRSPGLGDTAMYLCATSRDRDREKLFFGSGTQLSVL.

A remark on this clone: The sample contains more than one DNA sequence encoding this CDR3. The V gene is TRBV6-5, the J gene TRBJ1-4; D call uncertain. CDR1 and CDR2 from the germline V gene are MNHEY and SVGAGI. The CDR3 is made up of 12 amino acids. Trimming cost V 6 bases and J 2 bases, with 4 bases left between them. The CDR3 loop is CASSRTNEKLFF. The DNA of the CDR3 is TGTGCCAGCAGCCGGACTAATGAAAAACTGTTTTTT.

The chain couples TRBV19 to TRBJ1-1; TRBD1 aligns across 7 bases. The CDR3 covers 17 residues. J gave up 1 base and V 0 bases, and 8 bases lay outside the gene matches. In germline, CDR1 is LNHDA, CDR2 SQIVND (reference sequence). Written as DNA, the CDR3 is TGTGCCAGTAGTATAGATAGGCGACGGACAGGGAACACTGAAGCTTTCTTT. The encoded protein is CASSIDRRRTGNTEAFF.

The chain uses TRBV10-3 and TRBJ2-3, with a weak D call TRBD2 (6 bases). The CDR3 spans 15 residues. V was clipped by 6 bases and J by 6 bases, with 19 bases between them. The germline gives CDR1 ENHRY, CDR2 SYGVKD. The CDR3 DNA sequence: TGTGCCATCAGCCCCCAGGAGGGTCAGTCGGATACGCAGTATTTT. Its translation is CAISPQEGQSDTQYF.

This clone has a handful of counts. CDR3: CASSQDRTSGDEQYF. DNA of the CDR3: TGTGCCAGCAGCCAAGATCGGACTAGCGGGGACGAGCAGTACTTC. The chain couples TRBV4-2 to TRBJ2-7, with 12 positions matching TRBD2. The V gene end was trimmed by 0 bases and the J gene end by 5 bases; junction bases not matched to a gene: 2. The germline V gene encodes CDR1 LGHNA and CDR2 YNFKEQ. The CDR3 spans 15 residues.

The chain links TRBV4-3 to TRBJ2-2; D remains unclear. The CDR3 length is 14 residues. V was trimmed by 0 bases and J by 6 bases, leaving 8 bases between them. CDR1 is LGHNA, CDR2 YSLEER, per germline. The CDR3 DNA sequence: TGCGCCAGCAGCCAAGAGCTCTACGCCGGGGAGCTGTTTTTT. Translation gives CASSQELYAGELFF.

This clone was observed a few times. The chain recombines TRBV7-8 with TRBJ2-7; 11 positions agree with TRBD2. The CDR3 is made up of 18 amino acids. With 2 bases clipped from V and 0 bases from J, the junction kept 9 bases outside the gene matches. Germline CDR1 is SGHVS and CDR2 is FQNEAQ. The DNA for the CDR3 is TGTGCCAGCAGCTTAAGTCGGCTAGCGGGAGGCCTCTCCTACGAGCAGTACTTC. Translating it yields CASSLSRLAGGLSYEQYF.

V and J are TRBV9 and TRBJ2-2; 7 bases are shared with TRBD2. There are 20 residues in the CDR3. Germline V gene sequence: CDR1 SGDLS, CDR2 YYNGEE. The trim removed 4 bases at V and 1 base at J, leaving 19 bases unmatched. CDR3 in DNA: TGTGCCAGCAGCCCGCGTGGGGCGCGGGGGAGAAGCATGAACACCGGGGAGCTGTTTTTT. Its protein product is CASSPRGARGRSMNTGELFF.

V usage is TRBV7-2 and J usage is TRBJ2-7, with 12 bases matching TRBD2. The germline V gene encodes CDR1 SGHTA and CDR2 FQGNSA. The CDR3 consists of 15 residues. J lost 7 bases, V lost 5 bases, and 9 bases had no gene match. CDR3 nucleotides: TGTGCCAGCAGCCCTAGCGGGAGGGCCGTGGGGGAGCAGTACTTC. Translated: CASSPSGRAVGEQYF.

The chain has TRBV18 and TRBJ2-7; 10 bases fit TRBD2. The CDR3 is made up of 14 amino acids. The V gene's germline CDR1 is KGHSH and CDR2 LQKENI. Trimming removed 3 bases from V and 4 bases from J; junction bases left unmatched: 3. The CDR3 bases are TGTGCCAGCTCACCGTCGACTAGCGGGTACGAGCAGTACTTC. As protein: CASSPSTSGYEQYF.

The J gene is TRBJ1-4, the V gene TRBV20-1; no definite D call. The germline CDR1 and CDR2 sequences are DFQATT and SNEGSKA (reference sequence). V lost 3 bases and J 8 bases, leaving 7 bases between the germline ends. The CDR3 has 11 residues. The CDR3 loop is CSARQREKLFF. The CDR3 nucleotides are TGCAGTGCTAGGCAGAGAGAAAAACTGTTTTTT.

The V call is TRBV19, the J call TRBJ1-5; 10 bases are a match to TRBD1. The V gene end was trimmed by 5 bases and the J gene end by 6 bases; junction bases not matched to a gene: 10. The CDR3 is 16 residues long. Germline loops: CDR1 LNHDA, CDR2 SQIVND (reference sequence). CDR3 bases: TGTGCCAGTAGTCCAAGGACAGGGGGGAAATTTCAGCCCCAGCATTTT. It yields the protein CASSPRTGGKFQPQHF.

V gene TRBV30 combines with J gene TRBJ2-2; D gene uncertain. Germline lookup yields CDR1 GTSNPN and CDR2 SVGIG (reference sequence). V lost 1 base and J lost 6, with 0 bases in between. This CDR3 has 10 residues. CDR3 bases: TGTGCCTGGAGTGCCGGGGAGCTGTTTTTT. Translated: CAWSAGELFF.

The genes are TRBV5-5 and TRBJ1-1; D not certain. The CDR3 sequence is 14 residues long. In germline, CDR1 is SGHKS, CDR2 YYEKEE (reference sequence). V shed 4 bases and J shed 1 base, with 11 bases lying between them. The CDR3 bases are TGTGCCAGCAGCCTATGGATGGCGAACACTGAAGCTTTCTTT. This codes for CASSLWMANTEAFF.

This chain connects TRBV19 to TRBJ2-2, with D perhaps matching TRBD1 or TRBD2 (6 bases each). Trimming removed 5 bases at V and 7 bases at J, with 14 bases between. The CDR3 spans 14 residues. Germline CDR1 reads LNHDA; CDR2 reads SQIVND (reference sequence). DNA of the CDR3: TGTGCCAGTAGTTTCCGGGGGCGCGTCGGGGAGCTGTTTTTT. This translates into CASSFRGRVGELFF.

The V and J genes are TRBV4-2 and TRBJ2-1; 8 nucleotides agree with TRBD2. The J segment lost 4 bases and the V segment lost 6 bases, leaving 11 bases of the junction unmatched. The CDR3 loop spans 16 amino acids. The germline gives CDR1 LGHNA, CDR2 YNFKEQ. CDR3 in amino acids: CASSSTAGAFYNEQFF. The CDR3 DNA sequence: TGTGCCAGCAGTTCGACAGCGGGGGCGTTTTACAATGAGCAGTTCTTC.

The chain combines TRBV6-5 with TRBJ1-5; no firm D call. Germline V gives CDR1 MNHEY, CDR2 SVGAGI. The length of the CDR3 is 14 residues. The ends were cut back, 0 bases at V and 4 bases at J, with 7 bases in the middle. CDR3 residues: CASSYSKANQPQHF. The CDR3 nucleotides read TGTGCCAGCAGTTACTCGAAGGCTAATCAGCCCCAGCATTTT.

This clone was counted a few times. Written as DNA, the CDR3 is TGTGCCAGCAGCTCCGGGACAGCTAACACTGAAGCTTTCTTT. It codes for CASSSGTANTEAFF. The chain links TRBV6-5 to TRBJ1-1; 7 bases are shared with TRBD1. J gave up 2 bases and V 6 bases, and 6 bases lay outside the gene matches. Germline lookup yields CDR1 MNHEY and CDR2 SVGAGI. The CDR3 spans 14 residues.

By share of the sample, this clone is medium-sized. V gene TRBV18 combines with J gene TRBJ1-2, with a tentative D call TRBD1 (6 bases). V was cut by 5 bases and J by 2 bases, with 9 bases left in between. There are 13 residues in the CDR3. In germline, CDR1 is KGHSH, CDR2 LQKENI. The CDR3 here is CASSGGVNYGYTF. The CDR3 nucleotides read TGTGCCAGCTCAGGGGGCGTCAACTATGGCTACACCTTC.

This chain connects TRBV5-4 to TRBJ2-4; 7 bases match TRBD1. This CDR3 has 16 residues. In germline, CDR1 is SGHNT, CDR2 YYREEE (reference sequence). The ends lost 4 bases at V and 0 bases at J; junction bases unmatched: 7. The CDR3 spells CASSVTGVLAKNIQYF. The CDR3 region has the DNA TGTGCCAGCAGCGTAACAGGGGTACTAGCCAAAAACATTCAGTACTTC. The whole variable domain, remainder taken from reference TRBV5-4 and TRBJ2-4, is ETGVTQSPTHLIKTRGQQVTLRCSSQSGHNTVSWYQQALGQGPQFIFQYYREEENGRGNFPPRFSGLQFPNYSSELNVNALELDDSALYLCASSVTGVLAKNIQYFGAGTRLSVL.